Listed below are T cell receptor beta chains from one sample, sequenced in a study of OX40 agonist ivuxolimab in advanced cancers. The data were produced by immunoSEQ multiplex PCR, yet TCRdb's version contains in-frame clones alone and is incomplete. The data show 50,000 to 70,000 clones, about 86% seen once. The source was CD4+ or CD8+ T cells sorted from blood, collected in a trial of the OX40 agonist ivuxolimab. Receptors originate from an adult with an advanced solid tumor such as melanoma, head and neck, liver or kidney cancer. Both conserved end residues are part of each CDR3. Each record gives: V gene, D gene, clone size, J gene, CDR3 protein, CDR3 DNA. A D gene is named only where the DNA matches it firmly. Clone size is shown for a subset of rows, as once, few, many or a class of expanded clone.

>TRBV19|-|-|TRBJ2-7
CASSRGTVYEQYF
TGTGCCAGTAGTCGGGGGACCGTATACGAGCAGTACTTC
>TRBV21-1|-|-|TRBJ2-7
CASSENRDRESYEQYF
TGTGCCAGCAGCGAGAACCGGGACAGGGAATCCTACGAGCAGTACTTC
>TRBV6-5|-|-|TRBJ1-3
CASSYRAGGNTIYF
TGTGCCAGCAGTTACCGGGCAGGAGGAAACACCATATATTTT
>TRBV11-2|TRBD2|-|TRBJ2-1
CASSLGTSGSSYNEQFF
TGTGCCAGCAGCTTAGGGACTAGCGGTAGCTCCTACAATGAGCAGTTCTTC
>TRBV7-7|TRBD2|-|TRBJ2-5
CASSLEASGGAWETQYF
TGTGCTAGCAGCTTAGAGGCTAGCGGGGGGGCCTGGGAGACCCAGTACTTC
>TRBV2|TRBD1|-|TRBJ2-5
CASSGETGVRETQYF
TGTGCCAGCAGCGGTGAGACAGGGGTGAGAGAGACCCAGTACTTC
>TRBV2|-|-|TRBJ1-6
CASEITGSPLHF
TGTGCCAGCGAGATAACGGGTTCACCCCTCCACTTT
>TRBV5-6|-|-|TRBJ2-1
CASSLDKKMHNEQFF
TGTGCCAGCAGCTTGGACAAGAAGATGCACAATGAGCAGTTCTTC
>TRBV7-3|TRBD2|-|TRBJ2-5
CASSLKGTSGLRETQYF
TGTGCCAGCAGCTTAAAGGGGACTAGCGGCCTGAGGGAGACCCAGTACTTC
>TRBV9|-|-|TRBJ1-1
CASSVARSGGMNTEAFF
TGTGCCAGCAGCGTAGCTAGATCGGGGGGAATGAACACTGAAGCTTTCTTT
>TRBV5-4|-|-|TRBJ2-3
CASSLTSTDTQYF
TGTGCCAGCAGCTTGACTAGCACAGATACGCAGTATTTT
>TRBV10-1|TRBD2|few|TRBJ2-2
CASSEAGGGGGELFF
TGCGCCAGCAGTGAGGCGGGAGGCGGTGGCGGGGAGCTGTTTTTT
>TRBV28|TRBD2|once|TRBJ2-1
CASSYPRTSGGADYNEQFF
TGTGCCAGCAGTTACCCCCGGACTAGCGGGGGGGCCGACTACAATGAGCAGTTCTTC
>TRBV18|TRBD1|-|TRBJ2-3
CASSPGQGRGTDTQYF
TGTGCCAGCTCACCTGGACAGGGGAGGGGCACAGATACGCAGTATTTT
>TRBV5-8|TRBD2|-|TRBJ2-3
CASRKSGNTDTQYF
TGTGCCAGCAGGAAAAGCGGGAACACAGATACGCAGTATTTT
>TRBV29-1|TRBD1|-|TRBJ1-1
CSHGTGVSEAFF
TGCAGCCACGGGACAGGGGTGTCTGAAGCTTTCTTT
>TRBV28|TRBD1|-|TRBJ2-7
CASTTKRDRGPDEQYF
TGTGCCAGCACCACTAAGAGGGACAGGGGGCCCGACGAGCAGTACTTC
>TRBV7-9|-|-|TRBJ2-7
CASSSTGTPRVEQYF
TGTGCCAGCAGCTCCACCGGGACACCACGGGTCGAGCAGTACTTC
>TRBV10-1|-|-|TRBJ2-3
CASSEIGGREYF
TGCGCCAGCAGTGAGATAGGGGGGAGGGAGTATTTT
>TRBV29-1|-|-|TRBJ2-5
CSVEGTYQETQYF
TGCAGCGTTGAAGGGACGTACCAAGAGACCCAGTACTTC
>TRBV7-6|TRBD1|-|TRBJ1-5
CASSLGVGTDSNQPQHF
TGTGCCAGCAGCTTAGGGGTTGGGACAGATAGCAATCAGCCCCAGCATTTT
>TRBV19|TRBD2|-|TRBJ2-1
CASGTSGTSEQFF
TGTGCCAGCGGGACTAGCGGGACTTCCGAGCAGTTCTTC
>TRBV7-7|-|-|TRBJ2-3
CASSIALTDTQYF
TGTGCTAGCAGCATAGCCCTCACAGATACGCAGTATTTT
>TRBV6-5|-|-|TRBJ2-7
CASEDSSYEQYF
TGTGCCAGCGAGGACAGTTCCTACGAGCAGTACTTC
>TRBV20-1|-|-|TRBJ2-3
CSARWLDTQYF
TGCAGTGCTAGATGGCTAGATACGCAGTATTTT
>TRBV21-1|-|-|TRBJ2-1
CASSKGPARLAGSRVPFYNEQFF
TGTGCCAGCAGCAAAGGGCCAGCTAGACTAGCGGGCTCTCGGGTGCCCTTTTACAATGAGCAGTTCTTC
>TRBV30|-|-|TRBJ2-3
CAWSKGAQYF
TGTGCCTGGAGTAAAGGGGCGCAGTATTTT
>TRBV4-1|-|-|TRBJ1-2
CASSQDPPGGSYGYTF
TGCGCCAGCAGCCAAGACCCCCCGGGCGGCAGCTATGGCTACACCTTC
>TRBV5-1|-|-|TRBJ2-5
CASTHGPGQETQYF
TGCGCCAGCACCCATGGGCCAGGACAAGAGACCCAGTACTTC
>TRBV7-9|TRBD1|-|TRBJ1-1
CASSRGQGWPEAFF
TGTGCCAGCAGCAGAGGACAGGGGTGGCCTGAAGCTTTCTTT
>TRBV10-2|-|-|TRBJ2-5
CASSESRGPQETQYF
TGCGCCAGCAGTGAGTCGCGGGGACCCCAAGAGACCCAGTACTTC
>TRBV6-1|TRBD1|-|TRBJ2-2
CASIQGLDTGELFF
TGTGCCAGCATACAGGGGCTCGACACCGGGGAGCTGTTTTTT
>TRBV6-1|-|-|TRBJ1-1
CASSGGSPSNTEAFF
TGTGCCAGCAGTGGGGGGTCTCCCTCGAACACTGAAGCTTTCTTT
>TRBV2|-|-|TRBJ2-5
CASSGSHQETQYF
TGTGCCAGCAGCGGGAGCCACCAAGAGACCCAGTACTTC
>TRBV7-9|TRBD1|-|TRBJ2-3
CASSPGQGSRDTQYF
TGTGCCAGCAGCCCGGGACAGGGTTCCAGGGATACGCAGTATTTT
>TRBV6-1|-|-|TRBJ2-4
CASNVVPTNIQYF
TGTGCCAGCAACGTCGTCCCCACAAACATTCAGTACTTC
>TRBV10-3|-|-|TRBJ2-7
CAISRASGYEQYF
TGTGCCATCAGCCGGGCCAGCGGATACGAGCAGTACTTC